These 8 T cell receptor beta chains originate from one sample sequenced in a study of shared clonotypes between healthy human individuals (TCRdb year 2020). Receptor amplification or capture employed the immunoSEQ multiplex PCR assay. The immuneACCESS repertoire file appears here via TCRdb, limited to in-frame rearrangements. These files lack a portion of the clones; in checked studies, under half of the deficit traces to unresolved V genes, and the cause of the others is not known. For this sample the table gives about 1.9 million clones, of which 93% were detected only once. The top ten hold less than 2% of the sample. CD8 naive samples were CD45RO-negative cells positively selected for CCR7, giving a CD45RA+CCR7+ population that excluded TemRA cells. The sequenced sample consisted of naive CD8+ T cells from PBMCs. This sample's cell subset or site label indicates: CD45RA+CCR7+. The receptors were sampled from a man younger than 35 in good health. Some clones in this sample may be carry-over from other donors' samples.

The chain has TRBV7-9 and TRBJ1-1, with D possibly being TRBD1 (6 bases). The germline V gene encodes CDR1 SEHNR and CDR2 FQNEAQ (reference sequence). The V gene lost 4 bases and the J gene lost 4 bases, with 19 bases spanning the gap. This CDR3 comprises 16 residues. CDR3 nucleotide sequence: TGTGCCAGCAGCTCCTCTAGAGGGGGGGTAGGCACTGAAGCTTTCTTT. Translation gives CASSSSRGGVGTEAFF.

This clone was recorded once. This chain links TRBV18 with TRBJ1-3; no reliable D call. Per germline, CDR1 KGHSH and CDR2 LQKENI. Trimming pared 6 bases from V and 0 bases from J, leaving 9 bases between. The length of the CDR3 is 14 residues. As DNA, the CDR3 is TGTGCCAGCTCCCCTTCTAGCTCTGGAAACACCATATATTTT. Protein product: CASSPSSSGNTIYF.

CDR3 nucleotides: TGTGCCAGCAGTCTCAGGGACACAGATACGCAGTATTTT. Translation gives CASSLRDTDTQYF. V and J are TRBV7-6 and TRBJ2-3; possibly TRBD1 for D (5 bases). V shed 6 bases and J shed 2 bases, with 9 bases lying between them. Germline V lookup: CDR1 SGHVS, CDR2 FNYEAQ. The CDR3 extends over 13 amino acids.

The chain joins TRBV4-3 to TRBJ1-1; 11 bases are shared with TRBD1. The trim removed 4 bases at V and 0 bases at J, leaving 4 bases unmatched. The CDR3 contains 16 residues. CDR1 is LGHNA and CDR2 is YSLEER in the germline V gene. For the CDR3, the DNA is TGCGCCAGCAGCCCGGGACAGGGGGTAATGAACACTGAAGCTTTCTTT. Amino acid sequence: CASSPGQGVMNTEAFF.

This chain connects TRBV5-6 to TRBJ2-1; D gene uncertain. Germline V CDR1 and CDR2: SGHDT, YYEEEE. V gave up 1 base and J gave up 2 bases, with 10 bases separating them. CDR3 size: 15 residues. CDR3 DNA sequence: TGTGCCAGCAGCTTGTTGCAGGCGCCCTACAATGAGCAGTTCTTC. Translating gives CASSLLQAPYNEQFF.

The chain uses TRBV5-6 and TRBJ1-2, with D perhaps matching TRBD1 (5 bases). V lost 5 bases, J lost 7 bases, and 6 bases lay in between. Germline values: CDR1 SGHDT, CDR2 YYEEEE. The CDR3 extends over 10 amino acids. The CDR3 region is CASRGLGYTF. The CDR3 region has the DNA TGTGCCAGCAGGGGGCTTGGCTACACCTTC.

The chain carries TRBV5-1 and TRBJ1-2, with D perhaps matching TRBD1 (5 bases). Per germline, CDR1 SGHRS and CDR2 YFSETQ. V was pared by 3 bases and J by 4 bases, with 13 bases between. The CDR3 is 14 amino acids. CDR3 amino acids: CASSSTTESYGYTF. CDR3 in DNA: TGCGCCAGCAGCTCCACGACAGAGAGCTATGGCTACACCTTC.

The chain recombines TRBV11-3 with TRBJ2-5; 10 nucleotides align to TRBD1. The germline V gene encodes CDR1 SGHNT and CDR2 YENEEA. Unmatched junction bases numbered 4, after V lost 1 base and J lost 5 bases. CDR3 length: 15 amino acids. The CDR3: CASSLGTGGYETQYF. In DNA form, the CDR3 reads TGTGCCAGCAGCTTAGGGACAGGGGGGTACGAGACCCAGTACTTC.